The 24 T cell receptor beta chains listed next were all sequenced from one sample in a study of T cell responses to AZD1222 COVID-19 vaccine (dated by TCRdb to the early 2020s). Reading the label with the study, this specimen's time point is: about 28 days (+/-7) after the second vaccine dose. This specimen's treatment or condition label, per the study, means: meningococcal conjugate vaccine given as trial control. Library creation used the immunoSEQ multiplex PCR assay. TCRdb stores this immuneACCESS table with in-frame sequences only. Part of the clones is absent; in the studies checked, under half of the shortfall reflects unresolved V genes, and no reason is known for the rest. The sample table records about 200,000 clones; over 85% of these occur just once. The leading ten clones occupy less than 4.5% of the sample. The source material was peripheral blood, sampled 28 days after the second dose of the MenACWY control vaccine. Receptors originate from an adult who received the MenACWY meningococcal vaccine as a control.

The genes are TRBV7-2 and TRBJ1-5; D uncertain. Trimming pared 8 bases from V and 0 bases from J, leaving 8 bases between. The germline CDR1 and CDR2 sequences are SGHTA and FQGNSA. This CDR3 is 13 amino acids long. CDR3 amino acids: CASARGSNQPQHF. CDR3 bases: TGTGCCAGCGCCCGGGGTAGCAATCAGCCCCAGCATTTT.

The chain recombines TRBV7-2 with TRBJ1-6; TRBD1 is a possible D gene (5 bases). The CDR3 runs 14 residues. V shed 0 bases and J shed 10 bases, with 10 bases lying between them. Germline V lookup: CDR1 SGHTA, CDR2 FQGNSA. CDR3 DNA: TGTGCCAGCAGCTTAGCAGCAAGGGGCTCACCCCTCCACTTT. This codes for CASSLAARGSPLHF.

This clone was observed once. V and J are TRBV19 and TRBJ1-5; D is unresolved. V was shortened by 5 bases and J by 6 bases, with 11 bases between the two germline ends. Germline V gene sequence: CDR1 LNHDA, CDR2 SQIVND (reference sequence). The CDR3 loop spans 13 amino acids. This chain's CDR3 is CASSPPGGQPQHF. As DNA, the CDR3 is TGTGCCAGTAGTCCCCCGGGCGGTCAGCCCCAGCATTTT.

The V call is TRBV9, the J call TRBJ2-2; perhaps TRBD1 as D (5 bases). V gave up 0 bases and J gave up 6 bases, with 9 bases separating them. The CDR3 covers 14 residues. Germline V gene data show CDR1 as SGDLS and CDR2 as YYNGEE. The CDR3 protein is CASSVGQGAGELFF. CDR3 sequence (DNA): TGTGCCAGCAGCGTAGGGCAGGGCGCCGGGGAGCTGTTTTTT.

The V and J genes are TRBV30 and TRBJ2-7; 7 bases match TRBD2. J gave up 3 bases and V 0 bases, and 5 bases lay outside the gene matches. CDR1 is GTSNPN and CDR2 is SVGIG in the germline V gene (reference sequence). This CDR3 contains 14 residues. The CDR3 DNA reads TGTGCCTGGAGTGTAGGCGGGAGCCTCTACGAGCAGTACTTC. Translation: CAWSVGGSLYEQYF.

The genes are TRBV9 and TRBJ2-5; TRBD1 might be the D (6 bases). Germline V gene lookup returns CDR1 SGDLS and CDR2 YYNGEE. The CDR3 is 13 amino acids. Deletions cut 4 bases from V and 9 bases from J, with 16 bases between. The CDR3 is CASSPTGGQAQYF. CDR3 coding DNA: TGTGCCAGCAGCCCAACTGGGGGCCAGGCCCAGTACTTC.

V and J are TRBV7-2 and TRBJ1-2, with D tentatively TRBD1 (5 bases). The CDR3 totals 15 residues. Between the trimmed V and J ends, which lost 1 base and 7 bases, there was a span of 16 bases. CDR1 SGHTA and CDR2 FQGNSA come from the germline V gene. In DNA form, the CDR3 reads TGTGCCAGCAGCTTAGGAGAGGGTTGGGGACGTGGCTACACCTTC. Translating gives CASSLGEGWGRGYTF.

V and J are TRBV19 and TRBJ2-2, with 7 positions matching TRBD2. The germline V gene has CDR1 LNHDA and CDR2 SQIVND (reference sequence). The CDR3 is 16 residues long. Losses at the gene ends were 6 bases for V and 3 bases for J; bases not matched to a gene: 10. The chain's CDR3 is CASSLGGSRDTGELFF. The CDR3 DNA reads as TGTGCCAGTAGCCTGGGCGGGAGTCGGGACACCGGGGAGCTGTTTTTT.

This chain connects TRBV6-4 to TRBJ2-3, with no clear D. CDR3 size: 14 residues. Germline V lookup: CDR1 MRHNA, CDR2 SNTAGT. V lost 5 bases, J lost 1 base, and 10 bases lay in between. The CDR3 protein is CASSQNHGTDTQYF. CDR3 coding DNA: TGTGCCAGCAGTCAGAATCACGGCACAGATACGCAGTATTTT.

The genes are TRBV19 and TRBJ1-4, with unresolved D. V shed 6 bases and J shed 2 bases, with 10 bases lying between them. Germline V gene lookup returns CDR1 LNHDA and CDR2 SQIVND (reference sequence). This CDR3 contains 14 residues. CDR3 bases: TGTGCCAGTAGGATCCTAGGGACTAATGAAAAACTGTTTTTT. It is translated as CASRILGTNEKLFF.

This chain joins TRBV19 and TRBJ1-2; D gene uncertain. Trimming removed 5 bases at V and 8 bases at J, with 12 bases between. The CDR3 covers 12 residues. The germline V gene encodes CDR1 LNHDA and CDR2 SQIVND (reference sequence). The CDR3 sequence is CASSPIKGGYTF. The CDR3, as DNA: TGTGCCAGTAGTCCCATCAAAGGCGGCTACACCTTC.

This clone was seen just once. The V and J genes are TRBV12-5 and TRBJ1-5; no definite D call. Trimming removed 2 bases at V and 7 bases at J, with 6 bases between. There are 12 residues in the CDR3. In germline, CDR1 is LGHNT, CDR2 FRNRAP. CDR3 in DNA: TGTGCTAGTGGTTTGCCTTACCAGCCCCAGCATTTT. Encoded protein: CASGLPYQPQHF.

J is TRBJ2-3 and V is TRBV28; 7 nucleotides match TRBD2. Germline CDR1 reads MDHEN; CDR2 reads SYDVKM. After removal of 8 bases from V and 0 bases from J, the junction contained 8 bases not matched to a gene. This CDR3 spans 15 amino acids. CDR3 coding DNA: TGTGCCAGCGGATCCGCGGGAGTAAGCACAGATACGCAGTATTTT. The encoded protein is CASGSAGVSTDTQYF. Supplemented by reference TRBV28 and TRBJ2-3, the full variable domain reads DVKVTQSSRYLVKRTGEKVFLECVQDMDHENMFWYRQDPGLGLRLIYFSYDVKMKEKGDIPEGYSVSREKKERFSLILESASTNQTSMYLCASGSAGVSTDTQYFGPGTRLTVL.

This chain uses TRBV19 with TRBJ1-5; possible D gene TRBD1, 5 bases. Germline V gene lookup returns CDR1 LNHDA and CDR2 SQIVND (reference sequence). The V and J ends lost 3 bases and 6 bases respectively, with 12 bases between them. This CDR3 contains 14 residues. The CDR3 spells CASSMSGGTQPQHF. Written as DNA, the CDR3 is TGTGCCAGTAGTATGTCGGGGGGGACTCAGCCCCAGCATTTT. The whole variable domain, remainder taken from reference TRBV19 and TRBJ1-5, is DGGITQSPKYLFRKEGQNVTLSCEQNLNHDAMYWYRQDPGQGLRLIYYSQIVNDFQKGDIAEGYSVSREKKESFPLTVTSAQKNPTAFYLCASSMSGGTQPQHFGDGTRLSIL.

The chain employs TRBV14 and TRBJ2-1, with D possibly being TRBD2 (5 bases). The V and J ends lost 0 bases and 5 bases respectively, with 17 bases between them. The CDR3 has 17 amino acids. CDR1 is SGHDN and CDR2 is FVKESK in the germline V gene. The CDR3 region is CASSQDLGAPPNNEQFF. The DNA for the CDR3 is TGTGCCAGCAGCCAAGATTTGGGAGCTCCTCCCAACAATGAGCAGTTCTTC.

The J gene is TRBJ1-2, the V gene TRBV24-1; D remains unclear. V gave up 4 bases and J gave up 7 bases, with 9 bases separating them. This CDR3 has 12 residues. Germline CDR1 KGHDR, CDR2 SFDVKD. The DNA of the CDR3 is TGTGCCACCAGTGACTCTCCGTTTGGCTACACCTTC. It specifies CATSDSPFGYTF.

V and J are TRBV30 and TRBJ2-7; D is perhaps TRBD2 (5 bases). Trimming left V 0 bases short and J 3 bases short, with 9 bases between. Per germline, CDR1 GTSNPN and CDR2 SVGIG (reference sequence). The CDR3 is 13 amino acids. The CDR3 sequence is CAWSVKGVYEQYF. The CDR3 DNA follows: TGTGCCTGGAGTGTAAAGGGAGTCTACGAGCAGTACTTC.

In DNA, the CDR3 is TGTGCCAGCAGCCAATTGGTACCCGGTGGGGCCGGGGGCTCCTACGAGCAGTACTTC. It yields the protein CASSQLVPGGAGGSYEQYF. The J gene is TRBJ2-7, the V gene TRBV16; perhaps TRBD2 as D (6 bases). CDR3 length equals 19 residues. Trimming stripped 1 base from V and 0 bases from J, with 22 bases between. Germline V gene data show CDR1 as KGHSY and CDR2 as FQNENV.

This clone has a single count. This CDR3 reads CASSPGPGGSRYEQYF. The DNA of the CDR3 is TGTGCCAGCAGCCCCGGTCCAGGCGGGAGTCGGTACGAGCAGTACTTC. This chain uses TRBV11-3 with TRBJ2-7; TRBD2 matches 7 bases. Germline V lookup: CDR1 SGHNT, CDR2 YENEEA. Unmatched junction bases numbered 14, after V lost 5 bases and J lost 4 bases. The CDR3 runs 16 residues.

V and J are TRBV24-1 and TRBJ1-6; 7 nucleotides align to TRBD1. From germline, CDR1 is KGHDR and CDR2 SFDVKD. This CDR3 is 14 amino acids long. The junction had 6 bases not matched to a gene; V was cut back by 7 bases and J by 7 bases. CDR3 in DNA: TGTGCCACCAGATCCGGGACAGAAAATTCACCCCTCCACTTT. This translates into CATRSGTENSPLHF.

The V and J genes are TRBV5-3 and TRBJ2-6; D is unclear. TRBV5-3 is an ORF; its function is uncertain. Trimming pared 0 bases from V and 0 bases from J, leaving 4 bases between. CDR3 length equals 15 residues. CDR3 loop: CARSLVYSGANVLTF. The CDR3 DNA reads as TGTGCCAGAAGCTTGGTCTACTCTGGGGCCAACGTCCTGACTTTC.

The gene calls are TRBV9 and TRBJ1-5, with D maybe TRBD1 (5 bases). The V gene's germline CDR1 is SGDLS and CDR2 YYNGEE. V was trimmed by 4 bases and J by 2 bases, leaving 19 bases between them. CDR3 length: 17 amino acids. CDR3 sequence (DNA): TGTGCCAGCAGCCCAGGCCTAGGGGAGGTGGGCAATCAGCCCCAGCATTTT. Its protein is CASSPGLGEVGNQPQHF.

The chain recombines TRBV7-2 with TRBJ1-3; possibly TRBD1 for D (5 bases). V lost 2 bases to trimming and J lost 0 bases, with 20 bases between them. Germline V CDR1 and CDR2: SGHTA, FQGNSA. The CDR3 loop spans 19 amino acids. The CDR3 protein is CASSLSLVGGFGSGNTIYF. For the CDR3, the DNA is TGTGCCAGCAGCTTATCATTAGTGGGGGGATTTGGCTCTGGAAACACCATATATTTT. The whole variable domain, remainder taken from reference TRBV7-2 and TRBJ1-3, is GAGVSQSPSNKVTEKGKDVELRCDPISGHTALYWYRQSLGQGLEFLIYFQGNSAPDKSGLPSDRFSAERTGGSVSTLTIQRTQQEDSAVYLCASSLSLVGGFGSGNTIYFGEGSWLTVV.

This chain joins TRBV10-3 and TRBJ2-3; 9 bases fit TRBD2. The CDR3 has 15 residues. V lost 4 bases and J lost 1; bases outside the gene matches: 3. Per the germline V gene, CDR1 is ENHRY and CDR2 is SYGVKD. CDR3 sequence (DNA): TGTGCCATCAGTGTGGTAGCGGGGGGCACAGATACGCAGTATTTT. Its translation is CAISVVAGGTDTQYF.